The TCR beta chain under discussion was sequenced for a study of OX40 agonist ivuxolimab in advanced cancers. Sequencing was performed with immunoSEQ multiplex PCR; in TCRdb, only in-frame clones are kept and a portion is missing. The sample consists of about 62,000 clones, roughly 87% of them appearing once. Germline loops: CDR1 SNHLY, CDR2 FYNNEI. The V and J ends lost 3 bases and 9 bases respectively, with 15 bases between them. CDR3 size: 14 residues. The chain has TRBV2 and TRBJ1-5; possible D gene TRBD1, 5 bases. This receptor was obtained from an adult with an advanced solid tumor such as melanoma, head and neck, liver or kidney cancer. Sequencing was performed on CD4+ or CD8+ T cells sorted from blood, taken in a trial of the OX40 agonist ivuxolimab. In nucleotides, the CDR3 is TGTGCCAGCAGTGATGGGGCGGGGGATCCGCCCCAGCATTTT. Protein product: CASSDGAGDPPQHF.